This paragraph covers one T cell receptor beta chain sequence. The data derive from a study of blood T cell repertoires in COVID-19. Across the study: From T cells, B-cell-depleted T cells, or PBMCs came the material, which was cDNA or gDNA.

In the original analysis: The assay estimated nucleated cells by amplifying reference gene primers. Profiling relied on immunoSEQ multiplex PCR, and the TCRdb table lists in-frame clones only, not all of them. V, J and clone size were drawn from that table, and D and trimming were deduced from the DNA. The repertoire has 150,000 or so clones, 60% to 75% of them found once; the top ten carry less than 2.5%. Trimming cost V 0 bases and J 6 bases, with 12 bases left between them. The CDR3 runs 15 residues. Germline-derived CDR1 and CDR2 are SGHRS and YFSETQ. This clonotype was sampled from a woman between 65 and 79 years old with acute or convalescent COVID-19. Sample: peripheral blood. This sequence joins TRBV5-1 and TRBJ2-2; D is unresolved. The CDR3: CASSLESGRAGELFF. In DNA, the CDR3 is TGCGCCAGCAGCTTGGAATCGGGTCGGGCCGGGGAGCTGTTTTTT.